Sequencing of this T cell receptor beta chain was carried out in a study of shared clonotypes between healthy human individuals. Study background: The study drew on two women and a few men aged 18 to 49 as donors.

This clone has a handful of counts. Its antigen remains unidentified. Other nucleotide sequences from this sample produce the same CDR3. Study-wide points: For sorted subsets, rarefaction showed incomplete sequencing despite large depth.

A split of CD4+ cells into CD45RA+ naive and CD45RA-negative memory subsets was performed. The table came from immunoSEQ multiplex PCR; TCRdb's copy has only in-frame clones and leaves some out. Here the sample spans some 2.3 million clones, 90% to 95% being singletons. Input material: naive CD4+ T cells from PBMCs. The subset: CD45RA+ positively selected. This clonotype was sampled from a man between 18 and 29 years old in good health. Some clones in this sample may be carry-over from other donors' samples.

The CDR3 is CASSGQMNTEAFF. The CDR3 DNA sequence: TGTGCCAGCAGTGGGCAAATGAACACTGAAGCTTTCTTT. The chain combines TRBV2 with TRBJ1-1, with unresolved D. The CDR3 spans 13 residues. V lost 4 bases, J lost 0 bases, and 6 bases lay in between. The V gene's germline CDR1 is SNHLY and CDR2 FYNNEI.